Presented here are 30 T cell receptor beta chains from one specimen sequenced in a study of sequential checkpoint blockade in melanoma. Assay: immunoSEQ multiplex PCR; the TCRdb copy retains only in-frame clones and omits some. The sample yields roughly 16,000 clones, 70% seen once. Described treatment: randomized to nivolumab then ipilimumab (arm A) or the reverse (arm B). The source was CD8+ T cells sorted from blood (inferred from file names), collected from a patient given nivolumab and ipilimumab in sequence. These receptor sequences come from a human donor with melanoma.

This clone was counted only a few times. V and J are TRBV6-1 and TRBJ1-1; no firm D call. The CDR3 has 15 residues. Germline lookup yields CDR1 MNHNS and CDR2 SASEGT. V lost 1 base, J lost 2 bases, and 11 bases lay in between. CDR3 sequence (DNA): TGTGCCAGCAGTGAAGATCTCAGGCCTAACACTGAAGCTTTCTTT. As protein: CASSEDLRPNTEAFF.

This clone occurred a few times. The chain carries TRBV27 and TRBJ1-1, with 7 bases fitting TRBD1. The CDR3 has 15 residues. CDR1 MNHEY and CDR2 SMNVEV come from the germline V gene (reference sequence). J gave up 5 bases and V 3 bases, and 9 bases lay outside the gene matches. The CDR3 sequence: CASSLGQLGRTEAFF. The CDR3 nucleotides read TGTGCCAGCAGTTTGGGACAGCTTGGAAGGACTGAAGCTTTCTTT.

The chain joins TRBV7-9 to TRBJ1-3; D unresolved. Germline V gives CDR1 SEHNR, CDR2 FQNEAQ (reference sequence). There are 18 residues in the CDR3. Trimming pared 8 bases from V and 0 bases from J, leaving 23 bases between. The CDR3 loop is CASHVVAITSSSGNTIYF. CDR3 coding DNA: TGTGCCAGCCACGTAGTTGCCATTACCTCGAGCTCTGGAAACACCATATATTTT.

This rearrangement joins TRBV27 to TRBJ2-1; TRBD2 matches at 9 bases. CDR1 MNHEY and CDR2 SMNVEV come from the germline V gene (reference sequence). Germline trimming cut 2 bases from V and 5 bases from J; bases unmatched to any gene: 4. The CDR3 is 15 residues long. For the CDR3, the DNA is TGTGCCAGCAGTTTAGGGGGACTAGCTAACAATGAGCAGTTCTTC. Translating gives CASSLGGLANNEQFF.

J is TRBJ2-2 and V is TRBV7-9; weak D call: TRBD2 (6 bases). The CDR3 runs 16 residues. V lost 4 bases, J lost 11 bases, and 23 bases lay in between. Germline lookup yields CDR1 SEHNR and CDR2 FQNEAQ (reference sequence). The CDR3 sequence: CASSSSGVGSRGELFF. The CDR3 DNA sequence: TGTGCCAGCAGCTCCAGTGGGGTCGGGAGCCGGGGAGAGCTGTTTTTT.

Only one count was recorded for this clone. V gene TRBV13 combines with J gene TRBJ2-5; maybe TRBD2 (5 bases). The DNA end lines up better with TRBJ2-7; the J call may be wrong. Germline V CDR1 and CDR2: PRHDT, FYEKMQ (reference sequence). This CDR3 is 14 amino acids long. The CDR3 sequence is CASSLGGSTYEQYF. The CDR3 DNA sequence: TGTGCCAGCAGCTTAGGAGGGAGCACCTACGAGCAGTACTTC.

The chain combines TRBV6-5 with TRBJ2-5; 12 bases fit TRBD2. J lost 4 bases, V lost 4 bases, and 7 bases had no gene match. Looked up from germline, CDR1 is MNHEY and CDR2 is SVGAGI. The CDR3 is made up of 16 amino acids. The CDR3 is CASSSSSGRARETQYF. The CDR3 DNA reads TGTGCCAGCAGTTCCTCTAGCGGGAGGGCCCGAGAGACCCAGTACTTC.

In nucleotides, the CDR3 is TGTGCCAGCAGCCTCGGACAGGGAGGCAATCAGCCCCAGCATTTT. It yields the protein CASSLGQGGNQPQHF. J is TRBJ1-5 and V is TRBV9; 8 bases align to TRBD1. This CDR3 has 15 amino acids. V lost 4 bases to trimming and J lost 2 bases; unmatched junction nucleotides: 5. Germline-derived CDR1 and CDR2 are SGDLS and YYNGEE.

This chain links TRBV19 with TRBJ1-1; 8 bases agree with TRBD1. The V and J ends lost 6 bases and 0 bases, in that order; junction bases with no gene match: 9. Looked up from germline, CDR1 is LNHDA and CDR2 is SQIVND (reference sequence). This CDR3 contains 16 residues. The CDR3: CASRRRDRILNTEAFF. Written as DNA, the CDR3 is TGTGCCAGTAGGAGGCGGGACAGGATTTTGAACACTGAAGCTTTCTTT.

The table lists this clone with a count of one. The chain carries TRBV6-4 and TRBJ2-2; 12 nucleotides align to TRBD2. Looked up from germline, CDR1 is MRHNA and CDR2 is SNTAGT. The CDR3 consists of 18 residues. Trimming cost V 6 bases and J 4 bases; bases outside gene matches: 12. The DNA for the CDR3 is TGTGCCAGCAGAGGACTAGCGGGAACCACCACCTTCACCGGGGAGCTGTTTTTT. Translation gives CASRGLAGTTTFTGELFF.

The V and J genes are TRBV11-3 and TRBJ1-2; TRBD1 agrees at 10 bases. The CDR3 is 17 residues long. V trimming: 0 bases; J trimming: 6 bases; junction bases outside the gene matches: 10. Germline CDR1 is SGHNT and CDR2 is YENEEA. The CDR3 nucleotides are TGTGCCAGCAGCTTAGATCATATGTCGGGACAGGGGAATGGCTACACCTTC. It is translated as CASSLDHMSGQGNGYTF.

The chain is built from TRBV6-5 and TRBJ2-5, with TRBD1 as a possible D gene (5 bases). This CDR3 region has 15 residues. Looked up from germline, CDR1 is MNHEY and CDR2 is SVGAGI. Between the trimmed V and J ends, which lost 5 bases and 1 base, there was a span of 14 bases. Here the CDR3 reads CASSPTARPQETQYF. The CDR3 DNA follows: TGTGCCAGCAGTCCGACAGCCCGGCCCCAAGAGACCCAGTACTTC.

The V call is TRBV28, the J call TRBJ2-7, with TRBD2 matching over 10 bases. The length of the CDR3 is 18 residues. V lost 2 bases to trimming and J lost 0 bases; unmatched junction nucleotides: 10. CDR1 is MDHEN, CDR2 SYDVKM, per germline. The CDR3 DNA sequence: TGTGCCAGCAGTTTAAGACTAGCGGGCGATACGAGCTCCTACGAGCAGTACTTC. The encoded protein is CASSLRLAGDTSSYEQYF.

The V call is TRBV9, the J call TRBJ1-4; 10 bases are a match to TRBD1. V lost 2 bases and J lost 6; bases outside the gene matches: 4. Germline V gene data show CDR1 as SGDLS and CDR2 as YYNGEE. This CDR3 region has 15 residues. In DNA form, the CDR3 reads TGTGCCAGCAGCGTGTCAGGGACAGGGGATGAAAAACTGTTTTTT. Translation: CASSVSGTGDEKLFF.

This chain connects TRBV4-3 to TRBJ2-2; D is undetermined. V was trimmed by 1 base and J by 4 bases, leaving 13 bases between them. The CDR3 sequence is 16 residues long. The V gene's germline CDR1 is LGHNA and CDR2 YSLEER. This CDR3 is CASSQVIRYGTGELFF. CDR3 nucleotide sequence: TGCGCCAGCAGCCAAGTTATCCGGTACGGCACCGGGGAGCTGTTTTTT.

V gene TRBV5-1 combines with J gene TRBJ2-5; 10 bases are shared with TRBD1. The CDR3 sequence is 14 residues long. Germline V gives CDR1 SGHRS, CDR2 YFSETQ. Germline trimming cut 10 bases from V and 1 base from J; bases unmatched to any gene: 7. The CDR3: CAPRRDRGQETQYF. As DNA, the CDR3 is TGCGCCCCCCGCCGGGACAGGGGCCAAGAGACCCAGTACTTC.

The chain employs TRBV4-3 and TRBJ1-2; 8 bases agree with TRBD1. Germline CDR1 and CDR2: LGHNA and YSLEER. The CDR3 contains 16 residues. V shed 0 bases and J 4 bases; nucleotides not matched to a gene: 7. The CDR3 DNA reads TGCGCCAGCAGCCAAGATGAGACAGGGGAGAGCTATGGCTACACCTTC. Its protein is CASSQDETGESYGYTF.

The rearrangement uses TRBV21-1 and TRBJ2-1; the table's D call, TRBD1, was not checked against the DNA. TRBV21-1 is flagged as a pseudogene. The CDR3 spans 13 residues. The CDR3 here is CASSRDRPHEQFF. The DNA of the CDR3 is TGTGCCAGCAGCCGCGACAGGCCCCATGAGCAGTTCTTC.

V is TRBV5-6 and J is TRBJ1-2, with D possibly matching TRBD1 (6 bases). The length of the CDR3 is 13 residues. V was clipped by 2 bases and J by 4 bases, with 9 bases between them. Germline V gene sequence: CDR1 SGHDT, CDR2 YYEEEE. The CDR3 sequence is CASSFGTPYGYTF. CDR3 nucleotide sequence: TGTGCCAGCAGCTTCGGGACACCCTATGGCTACACCTTC.

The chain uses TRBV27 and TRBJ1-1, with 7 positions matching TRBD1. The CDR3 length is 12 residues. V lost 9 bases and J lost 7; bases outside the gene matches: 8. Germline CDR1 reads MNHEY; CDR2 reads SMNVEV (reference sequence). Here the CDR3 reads CASSGGGFEAFF. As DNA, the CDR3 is TGTGCCAGTTCAGGAGGGGGCTTTGAAGCTTTCTTT.

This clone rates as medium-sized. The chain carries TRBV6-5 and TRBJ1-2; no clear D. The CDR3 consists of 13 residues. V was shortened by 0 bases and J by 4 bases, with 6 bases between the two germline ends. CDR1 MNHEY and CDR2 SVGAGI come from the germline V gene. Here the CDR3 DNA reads TGTGCCAGCAGTTACTCGACAAGCTATGGCTACACCTTC. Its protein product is CASSYSTSYGYTF.

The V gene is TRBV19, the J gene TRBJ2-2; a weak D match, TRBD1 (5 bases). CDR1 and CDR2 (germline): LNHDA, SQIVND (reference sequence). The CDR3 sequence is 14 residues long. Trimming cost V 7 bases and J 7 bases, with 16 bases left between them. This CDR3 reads CASKQGLMGGELFF. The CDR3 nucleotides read TGTGCCAGTAAGCAGGGTCTAATGGGCGGGGAGCTGTTTTTT.

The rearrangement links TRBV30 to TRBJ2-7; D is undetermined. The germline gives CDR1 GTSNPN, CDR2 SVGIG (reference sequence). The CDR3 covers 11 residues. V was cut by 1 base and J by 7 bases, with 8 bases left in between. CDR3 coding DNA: TGTGCCTGGAGTGGCGGCGGAGAGCAGTACTTC. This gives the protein CAWSGGGEQYF.

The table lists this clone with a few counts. The CDR3 sequence: CASSVTGGTADTQYF. Here the CDR3 DNA reads TGTGCCAGCTCTGTAACGGGAGGGACGGCAGATACGCAGTATTTT. The V gene is TRBV9, the J gene TRBJ2-3, with TRBD2 matching over 8 bases. Germline CDR1 reads SGDLS; CDR2 reads YYNGEE. Unmatched junction bases numbered 11, after V lost 7 bases and J lost 4 bases. The CDR3 runs to 15 residues.

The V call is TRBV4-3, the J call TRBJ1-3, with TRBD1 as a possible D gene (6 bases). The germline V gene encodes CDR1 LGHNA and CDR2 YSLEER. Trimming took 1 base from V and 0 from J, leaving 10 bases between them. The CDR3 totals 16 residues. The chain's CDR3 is CASSQGTESSGNTIYF. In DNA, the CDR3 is TGCGCCAGCAGCCAAGGGACAGAGTCCTCTGGAAACACCATATATTTT.

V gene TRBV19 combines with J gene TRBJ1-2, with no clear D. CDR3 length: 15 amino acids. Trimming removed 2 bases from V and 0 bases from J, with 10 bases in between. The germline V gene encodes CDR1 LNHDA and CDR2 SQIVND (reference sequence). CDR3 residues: CASSISGGSNYGYTF. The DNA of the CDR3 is TGTGCCAGTAGTATATCGGGTGGCTCTAACTATGGCTACACCTTC.

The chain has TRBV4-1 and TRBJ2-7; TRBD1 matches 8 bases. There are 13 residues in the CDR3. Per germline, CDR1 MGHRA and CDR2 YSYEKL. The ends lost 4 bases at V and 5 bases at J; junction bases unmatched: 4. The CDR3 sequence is CASSPTGANEQYF. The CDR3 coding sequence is TGCGCCAGCAGCCCGACAGGGGCCAACGAGCAGTACTTC.

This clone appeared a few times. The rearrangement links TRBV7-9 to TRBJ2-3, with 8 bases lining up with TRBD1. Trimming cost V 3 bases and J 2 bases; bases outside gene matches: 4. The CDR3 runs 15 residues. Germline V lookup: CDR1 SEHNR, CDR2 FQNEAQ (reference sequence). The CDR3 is CASSFRTGTTDTQYF. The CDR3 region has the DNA TGTGCCAGCAGCTTCAGGACAGGGACCACAGATACGCAGTATTTT. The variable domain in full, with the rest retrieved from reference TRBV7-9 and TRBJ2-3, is DTGVSQNPRHKITKRGQNVTFRCDPISEHNRLYWYRQTLGQGPEFLTYFQNEAQLEKSRLLSDRFSAERPKGSFSTLEIQRTEQGDSAMYLCASSFRTGTTDTQYFGPGTRLTVL.

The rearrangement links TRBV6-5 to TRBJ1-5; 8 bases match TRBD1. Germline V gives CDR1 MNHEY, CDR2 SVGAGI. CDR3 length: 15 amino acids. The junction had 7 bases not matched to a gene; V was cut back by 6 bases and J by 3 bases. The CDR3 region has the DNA TGTGCCAGCAGCGCCGGGACAGGTGACAATCAGCCCCAGCATTTT. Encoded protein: CASSAGTGDNQPQHF.

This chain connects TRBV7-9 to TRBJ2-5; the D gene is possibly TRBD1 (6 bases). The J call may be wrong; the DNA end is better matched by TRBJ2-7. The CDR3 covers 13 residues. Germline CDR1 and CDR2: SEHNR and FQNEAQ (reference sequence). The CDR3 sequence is CASSGTLTYEQYF. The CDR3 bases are TGTGCCAGCAGTGGGACATTGACCTACGAGCAGTACTTC.